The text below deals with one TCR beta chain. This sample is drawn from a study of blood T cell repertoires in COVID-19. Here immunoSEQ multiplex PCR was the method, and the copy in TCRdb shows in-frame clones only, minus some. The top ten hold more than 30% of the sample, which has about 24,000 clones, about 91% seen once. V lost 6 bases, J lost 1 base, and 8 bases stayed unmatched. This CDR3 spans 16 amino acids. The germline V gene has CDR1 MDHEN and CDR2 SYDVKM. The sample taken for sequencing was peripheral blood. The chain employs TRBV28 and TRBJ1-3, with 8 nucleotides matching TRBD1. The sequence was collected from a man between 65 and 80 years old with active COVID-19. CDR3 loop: CASSRAGQASGNTIYF. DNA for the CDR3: TGTGCCAGCAGCCGAGCGGGACAGGCTTCTGGAAACACCATATATTTT.